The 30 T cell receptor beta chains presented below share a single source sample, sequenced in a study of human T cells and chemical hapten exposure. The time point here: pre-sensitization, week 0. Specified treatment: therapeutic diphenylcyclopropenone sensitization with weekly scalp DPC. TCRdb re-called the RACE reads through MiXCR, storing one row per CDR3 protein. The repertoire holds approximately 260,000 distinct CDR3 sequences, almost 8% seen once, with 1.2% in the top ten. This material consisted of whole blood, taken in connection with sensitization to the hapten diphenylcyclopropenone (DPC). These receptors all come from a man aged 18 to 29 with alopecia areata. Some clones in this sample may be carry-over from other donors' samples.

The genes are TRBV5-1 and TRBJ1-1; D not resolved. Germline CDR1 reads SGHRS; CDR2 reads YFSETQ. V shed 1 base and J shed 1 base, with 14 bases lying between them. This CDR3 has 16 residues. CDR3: CASSLSRRARNTEAFF. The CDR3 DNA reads TGCGCCAGCAGCTTGTCCCGCCGGGCGAGGAACACTGAAGCTTTCTTT. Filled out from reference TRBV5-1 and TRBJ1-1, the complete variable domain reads KAGVTQTPRYLIKTRGQQVTLSCSPISGHRSVSWYQQTPGQGLQFLFEYFSETQRNKGNFPGRFSGRQFSNSRSEMNVSTLELGDSALYLCASSLSRRARNTEAFFGQGTRLTVV.

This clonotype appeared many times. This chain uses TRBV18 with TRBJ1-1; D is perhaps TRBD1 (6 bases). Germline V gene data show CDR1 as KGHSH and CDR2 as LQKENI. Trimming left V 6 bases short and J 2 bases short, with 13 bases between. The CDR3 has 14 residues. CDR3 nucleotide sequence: TGTGCCAGCTCTCTGGACAGATCTAACACTGAAGCTTTCTTT. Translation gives CASSLDRSNTEAFF.

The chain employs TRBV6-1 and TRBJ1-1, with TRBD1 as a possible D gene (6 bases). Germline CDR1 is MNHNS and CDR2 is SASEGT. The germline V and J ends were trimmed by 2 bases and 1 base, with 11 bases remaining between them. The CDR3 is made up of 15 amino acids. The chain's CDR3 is CASSEPKTGNTEAFF. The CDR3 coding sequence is TGTGCCAGCAGTGAACCAAAGACAGGGAACACTGAAGCTTTCTTT.

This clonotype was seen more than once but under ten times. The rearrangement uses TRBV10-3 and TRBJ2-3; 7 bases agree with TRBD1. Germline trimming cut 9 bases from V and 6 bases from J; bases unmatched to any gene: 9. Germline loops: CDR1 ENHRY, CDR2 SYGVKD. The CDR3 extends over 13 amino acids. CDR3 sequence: CAIRTGQGDTQYF. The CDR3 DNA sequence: TGTGCCATTAGGACAGGTCAAGGGGATACGCAGTATTTT.

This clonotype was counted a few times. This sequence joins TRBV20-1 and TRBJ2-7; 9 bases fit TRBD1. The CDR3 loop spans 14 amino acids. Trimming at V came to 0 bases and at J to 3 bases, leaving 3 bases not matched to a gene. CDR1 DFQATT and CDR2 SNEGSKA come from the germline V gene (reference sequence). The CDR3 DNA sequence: TGCAGTGCTAGAGACCGGGACAGGGTCTACGAGCAGTACGTC. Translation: CSARDRDRVYEQYV.

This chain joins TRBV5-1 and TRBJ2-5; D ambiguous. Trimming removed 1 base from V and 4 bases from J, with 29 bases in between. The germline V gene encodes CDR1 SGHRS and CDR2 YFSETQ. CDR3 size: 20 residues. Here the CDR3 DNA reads TGCGCCAGCAGCTTGCTGACCGAAACCCCAGGTCAGACGGCGCGAGAGACCCAGTACTTC. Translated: CASSLLTETPGQTARETQYF.

The CDR3 DNA reads TGTGCCAGCAGTTACTCACCGAGGTATCAGCCCCAGCATTTT. This codes for CASSYSPRYQPQHF. The V gene is TRBV6-6, the J gene TRBJ1-5; D call uncertain. The CDR3 is made up of 14 amino acids. Germline lookup yields CDR1 MNHNY and CDR2 SVGAGI (reference sequence). Trimming took off 0 bases at V and 5 bases at J, with 8 bases between the two ends.

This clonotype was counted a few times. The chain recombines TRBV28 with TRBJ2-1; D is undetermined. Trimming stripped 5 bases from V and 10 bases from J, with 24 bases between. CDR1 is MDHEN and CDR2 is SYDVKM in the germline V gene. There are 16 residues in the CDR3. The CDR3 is CASSPHIETPFSEQFF. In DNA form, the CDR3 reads TGTGCCAGCAGTCCCCACATTGAAACCCCATTTAGCGAGCAGTTCTTC.

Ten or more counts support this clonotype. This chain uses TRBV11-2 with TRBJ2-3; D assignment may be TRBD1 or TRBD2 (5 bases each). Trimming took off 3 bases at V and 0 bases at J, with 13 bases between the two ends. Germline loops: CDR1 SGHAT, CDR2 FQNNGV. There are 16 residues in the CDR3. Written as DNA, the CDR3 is TGTGCCAGCAGCTTTGGGGGTCGCTCTAGCACAGATACGCAGTATTTT. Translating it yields CASSFGGRSSTDTQYF.

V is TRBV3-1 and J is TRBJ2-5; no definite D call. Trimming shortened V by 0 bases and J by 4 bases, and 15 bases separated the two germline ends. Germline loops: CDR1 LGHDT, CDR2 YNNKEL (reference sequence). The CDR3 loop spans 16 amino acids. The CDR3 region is CASSQDGAPEPETQYF. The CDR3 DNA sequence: TGTGCCAGCAGCCAAGATGGCGCCCCCGAGCCAGAGACCCAGTACTTC.

Written as DNA, the CDR3 is TGCAGTGCCACCTCCCCGGACACCCAAACCTACGAGCAGTACTTC. Its translation is CSATSPDTQTYEQYF. The V and J genes are TRBV20-1 and TRBJ2-7; D possibly corresponds to TRBD1 (5 bases). This CDR3 region has 15 residues. V lost 6 bases to trimming and J lost 2 bases, with 20 bases between them. CDR1 DFQATT and CDR2 SNEGSKA come from the germline V gene (reference sequence).

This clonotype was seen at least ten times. CDR3 in DNA: TGTGCCAGCAACAGATTCGGACTAGCGGGGGGCCGTAGCACAGATACGCAGTATTTT. This sequence encodes CASNRFGLAGGRSTDTQYF. The J gene is TRBJ2-3, the V gene TRBV7-2; 14 bases fit TRBD2. This CDR3 spans 19 amino acids. After removal of 7 bases from V and 0 bases from J, the junction contained 12 bases not matched to a gene. CDR1 and CDR2 from the germline V gene are SGHTA and FQGNSA.

The CDR3 region is CSVRDIGSPLHF. In DNA form, the CDR3 reads TGCAGCGTTAGGGATATAGGATCACCCCTCCACTTT. The gene calls are TRBV29-1 and TRBJ1-6; no firm D call. The V end lost 5 bases, the J end lost 10 bases, and 12 bases lay between the germline ends. CDR3 length equals 12 residues. The V gene's germline CDR1 is SQVTM and CDR2 ANQGSEA. Combining the CDR3 with reference TRBV29-1 and TRBJ1-6 gives the whole variable domain SAVISQKPSRDICQRGTSLTIQCQVDSQVTMMFWYRQQPGQSLTLIATANQGSEATYESGFVIDKFPISRPNLTFSTLTVSNMSPEDSSIYLCSVRDIGSPLHFGNGTRLTVT.

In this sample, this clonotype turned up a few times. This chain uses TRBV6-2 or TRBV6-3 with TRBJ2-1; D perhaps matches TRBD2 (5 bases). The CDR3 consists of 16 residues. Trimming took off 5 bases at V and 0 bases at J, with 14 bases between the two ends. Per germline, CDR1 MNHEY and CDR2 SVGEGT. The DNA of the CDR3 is TGTGCCAGCAGTCCCCTCCTAGCAAGCTCCTACAATGAGCAGTTCTTC. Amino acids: CASSPLLASSYNEQFF.

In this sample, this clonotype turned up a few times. Here the CDR3 reads CASSLGGGAYSNEKLFF. Here the CDR3 DNA reads TGCGCCAGCAGCTTAGGAGGGGGCGCCTACTCTAATGAAAAACTGTTTTTT. This rearrangement joins TRBV5-1 to TRBJ1-4, with 7 bases fitting TRBD1. Germline V gives CDR1 SGHRS, CDR2 YFSETQ. Trimming cost V 2 bases and J 3 bases; bases outside gene matches: 10. This CDR3 has 17 amino acids.

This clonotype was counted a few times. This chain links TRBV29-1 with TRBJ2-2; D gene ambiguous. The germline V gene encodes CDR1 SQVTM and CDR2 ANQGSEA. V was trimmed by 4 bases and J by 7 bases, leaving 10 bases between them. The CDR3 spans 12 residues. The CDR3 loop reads CSVVPKDGELFF. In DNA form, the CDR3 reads TGCAGCGTTGTCCCTAAGGACGGGGAGCTGTTTTTT.

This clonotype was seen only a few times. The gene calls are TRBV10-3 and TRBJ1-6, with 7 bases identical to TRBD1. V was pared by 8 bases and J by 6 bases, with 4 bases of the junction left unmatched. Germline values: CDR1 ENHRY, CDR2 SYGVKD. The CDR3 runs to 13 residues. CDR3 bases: TGTGCCATCGGGGGACAGTTTAATTCACCCCTCCACTTT. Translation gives CAIGGQFNSPLHF.

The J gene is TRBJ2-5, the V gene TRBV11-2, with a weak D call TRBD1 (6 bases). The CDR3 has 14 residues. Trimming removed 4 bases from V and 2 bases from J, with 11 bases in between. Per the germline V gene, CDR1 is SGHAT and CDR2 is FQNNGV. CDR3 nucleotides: TGTGCCAGCAGCTCCTGGGGGACACAAGAGACCCAGTACTTC. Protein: CASSSWGTQETQYF.

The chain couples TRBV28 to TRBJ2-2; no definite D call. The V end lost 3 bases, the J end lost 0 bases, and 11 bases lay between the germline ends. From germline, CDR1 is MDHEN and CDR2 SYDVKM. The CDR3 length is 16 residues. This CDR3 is CASSFGRGANTGELFF. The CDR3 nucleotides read TGTGCCAGCAGTTTCGGTCGTGGGGCGAACACCGGGGAGCTGTTTTTT.

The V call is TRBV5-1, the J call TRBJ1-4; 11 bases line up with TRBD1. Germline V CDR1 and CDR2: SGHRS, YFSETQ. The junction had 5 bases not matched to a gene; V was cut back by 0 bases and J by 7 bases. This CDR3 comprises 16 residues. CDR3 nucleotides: TGCGCCAGCAGCTTGGCAAGGACAGGGGGCCGTGAAAAACTGTTTTTT. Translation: CASSLARTGGREKLFF.

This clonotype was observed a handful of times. The CDR3 sequence is CASSQRALSYEQYF. CDR3 coding DNA: TGCGCCAGCAGCCAGCGGGCCCTCTCCTACGAGCAGTACTTC. The J gene is TRBJ2-7, the V gene TRBV4-3, with D possibly matching TRBD2 (5 bases). Trimming pared 3 bases from V and 0 bases from J, leaving 9 bases between. Germline CDR1 and CDR2: LGHNA and YSLEER. This CDR3 is built from 14 residues.

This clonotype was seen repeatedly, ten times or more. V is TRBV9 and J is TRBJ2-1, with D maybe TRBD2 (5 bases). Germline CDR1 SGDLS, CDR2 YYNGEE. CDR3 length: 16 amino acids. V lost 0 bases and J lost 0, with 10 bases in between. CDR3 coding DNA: TGTGCCAGCAGCGTAGAAAGGCGGGCCTCCTACAATGAGCAGTTCTTC. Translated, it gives CASSVERRASYNEQFF.

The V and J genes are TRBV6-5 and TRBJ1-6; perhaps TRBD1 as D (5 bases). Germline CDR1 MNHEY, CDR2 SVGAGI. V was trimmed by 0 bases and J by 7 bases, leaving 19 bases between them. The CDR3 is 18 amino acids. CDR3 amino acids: CASSYSYLPGTGNSPLHF. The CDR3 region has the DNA TGTGCCAGCAGTTACTCCTATCTTCCGGGGACGGGAAATTCACCCCTCCACTTT.

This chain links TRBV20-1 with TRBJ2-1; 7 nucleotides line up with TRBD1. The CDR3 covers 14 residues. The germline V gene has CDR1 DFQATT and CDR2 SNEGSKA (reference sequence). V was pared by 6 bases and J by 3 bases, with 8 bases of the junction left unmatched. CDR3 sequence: CSALTGAHYNEQFF. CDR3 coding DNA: TGCAGTGCCCTCACAGGGGCCCACTACAATGAGCAGTTCTTC.

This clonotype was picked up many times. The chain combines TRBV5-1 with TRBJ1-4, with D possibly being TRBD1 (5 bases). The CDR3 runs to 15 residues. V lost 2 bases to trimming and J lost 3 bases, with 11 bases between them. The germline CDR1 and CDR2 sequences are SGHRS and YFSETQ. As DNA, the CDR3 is TGCGCCAGCAGCTTAATAGGGACTCCTAATGAAAAACTGTTTTTT. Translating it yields CASSLIGTPNEKLFF.

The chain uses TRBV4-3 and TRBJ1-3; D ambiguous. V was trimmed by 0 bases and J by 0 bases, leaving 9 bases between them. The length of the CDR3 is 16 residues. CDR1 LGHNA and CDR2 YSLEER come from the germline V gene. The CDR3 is CASSQDVQDSGNTIYF. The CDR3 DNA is TGCGCCAGCAGCCAAGATGTGCAGGACTCTGGAAACACCATATATTTT.

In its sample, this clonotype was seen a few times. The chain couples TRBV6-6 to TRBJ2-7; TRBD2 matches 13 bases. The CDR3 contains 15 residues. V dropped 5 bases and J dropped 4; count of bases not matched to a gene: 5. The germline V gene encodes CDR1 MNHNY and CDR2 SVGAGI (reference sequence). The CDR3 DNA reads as TGTGCCAGCAGTGAACTAGCGGGGGGGCTGTACGAGCAGTACTTC. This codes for CASSELAGGLYEQYF.

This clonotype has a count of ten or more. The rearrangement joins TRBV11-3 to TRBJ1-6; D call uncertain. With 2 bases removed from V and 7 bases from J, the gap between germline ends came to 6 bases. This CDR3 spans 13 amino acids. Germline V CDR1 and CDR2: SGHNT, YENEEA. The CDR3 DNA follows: TGTGCCAGCAGCTTATTCCCAAATTCACCCCTCCACTTT. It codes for CASSLFPNSPLHF.

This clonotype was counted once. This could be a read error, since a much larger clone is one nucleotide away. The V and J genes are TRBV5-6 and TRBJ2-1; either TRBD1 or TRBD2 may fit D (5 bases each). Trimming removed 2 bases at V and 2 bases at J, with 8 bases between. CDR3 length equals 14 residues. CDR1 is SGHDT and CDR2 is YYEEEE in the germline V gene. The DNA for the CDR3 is TGTGCCAGCAGCTTCACGGGGCCCTACAATGAGCAGTTCTTC. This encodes CASSFTGPYNEQFF.

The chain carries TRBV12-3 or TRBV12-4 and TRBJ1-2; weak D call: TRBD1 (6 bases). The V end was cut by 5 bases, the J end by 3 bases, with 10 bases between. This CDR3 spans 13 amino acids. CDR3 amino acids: CASSPDSDYGYTF. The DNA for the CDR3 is TGTGCCAGCAGTCCGGACAGTGACTATGGCTACACCTTC.